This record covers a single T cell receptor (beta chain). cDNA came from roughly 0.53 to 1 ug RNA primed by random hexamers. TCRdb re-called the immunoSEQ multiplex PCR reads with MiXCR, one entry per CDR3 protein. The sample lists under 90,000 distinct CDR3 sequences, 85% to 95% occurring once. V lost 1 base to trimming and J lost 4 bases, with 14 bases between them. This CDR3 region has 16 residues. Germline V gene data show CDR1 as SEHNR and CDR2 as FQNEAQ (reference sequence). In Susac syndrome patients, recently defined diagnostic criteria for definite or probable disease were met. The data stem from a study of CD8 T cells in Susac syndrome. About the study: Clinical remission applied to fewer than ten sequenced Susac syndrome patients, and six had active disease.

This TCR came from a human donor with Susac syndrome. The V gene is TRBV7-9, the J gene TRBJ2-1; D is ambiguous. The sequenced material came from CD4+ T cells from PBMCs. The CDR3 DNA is TGTGCCAGCAGCTTAGAGGCGATGGAGTTATACAATGAGCAGTTCTTC. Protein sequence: CASSLEAMELYNEQFF.